The clone carrying this T cell receptor (beta chain) was picked up one time. Its specificity is not known. These data belong to a study of shared clonotypes between healthy human individuals. TCRdb keeps only in-frame clones here, not all; method: immunoSEQ multiplex PCR. The data show around 600,000 clones, with almost 97% seen just once and 0.055% to 0.07% held by the top ten. CD4+ cells were split into CD45RA+ naive and CD45RA-negative memory subsets. The study's findings and limits: Rarefaction analysis demonstrated incomplete sorted-subset sequencing notwithstanding large depth. Depth of sequencing was expected to influence donor clonotype sharing.

The sequenced material came from naive CD4+ T cells sorted from blood. Regarding subset: CD45RA+ positively selected. This TCR derives from a woman in her 30s in good health.

The CDR3 here is CASSRHAGVGETQYF. The CDR3 bases are TGTGCCAGTAGTCGGCATGCGGGAGTTGGTGAGACCCAGTACTTC. The chain employs TRBV19 and TRBJ2-5, with 7 bases fitting TRBD2. Losses at the gene ends were 5 bases for V and 5 bases for J; bases not matched to a gene: 11. This CDR3 comprises 15 residues. Germline V gene data show CDR1 as LNHDA and CDR2 as SQIVND (reference sequence).